This T cell receptor (beta chain) was observed in a study of identical twins. Findings and limits, study-wide: High-abundance cord blood beta clonotypes had fewer insertions; memory repertoires showed none. Out-of-frame alpha sequences that twins shared showed excess low generation probability. A cross-sectional statistical analysis, not follow-up of the same donors, supported the conclusions.

Each CDR3 protein gets one entry after TCRdb re-called the 5' RACE reads with MiXCR. Of approximately 680,000 distinct CDR3 sequences in the sample, less than 9% are singletons; the top ten hold 1.6%. Trimming took 1 base from V and 0 from J; bases not matched to a gene: 2. This CDR3 spans 15 amino acids. CDR1 and CDR2 from the germline V gene are SGHTA and FQGNSA. This clonotype was detected only a few times. The antigen remains unidentified. This sample was shared with a second study, whose subject was yellow fever vaccine responses in identical twins.

This TCR came from a woman between 18 and 29 years old in good health. The sample taken for sequencing was PBMCs. The rearrangement uses TRBV7-2 and TRBJ1-1; 7 bases fit TRBD1. CDR3 sequence (DNA): TGTGCCAGCAGCTTAGAGGGACAGTTGAACACTGAAGCTTTCTTT. This sequence encodes CASSLEGQLNTEAFF.